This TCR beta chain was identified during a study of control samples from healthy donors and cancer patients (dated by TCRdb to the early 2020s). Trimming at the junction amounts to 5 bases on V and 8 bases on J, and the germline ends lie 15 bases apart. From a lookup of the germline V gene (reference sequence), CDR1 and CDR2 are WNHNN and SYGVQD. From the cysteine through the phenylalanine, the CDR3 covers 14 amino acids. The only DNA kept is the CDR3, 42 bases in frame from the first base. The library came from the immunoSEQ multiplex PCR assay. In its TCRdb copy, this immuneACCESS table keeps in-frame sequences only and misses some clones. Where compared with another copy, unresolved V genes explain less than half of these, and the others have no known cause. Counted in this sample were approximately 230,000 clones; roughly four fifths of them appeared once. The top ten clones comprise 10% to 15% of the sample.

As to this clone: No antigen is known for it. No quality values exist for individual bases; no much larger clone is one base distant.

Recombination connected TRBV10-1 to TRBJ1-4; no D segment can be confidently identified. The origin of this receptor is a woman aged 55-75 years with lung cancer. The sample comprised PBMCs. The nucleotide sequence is TGCGCCAGCAGTCCCGAGGGCTACCGGGAAAAACTGTTTTTT. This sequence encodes CASSPEGYREKLFF.